The 21 T cell receptor beta chains presented below share a single source sample, sequenced in a study of blood T cell repertoires in COVID-19. Sequencing was performed with immunoSEQ multiplex PCR; in TCRdb, only in-frame clones are kept and a portion is missing. Among about 210,000 clones listed, about 87% were seen once. Sequencing was performed on peripheral blood. All receptors derive from a man between 65 and 85 years old with acute or convalescent COVID-19.

V is TRBV27 and J is TRBJ1-6, with 9 nucleotides matching TRBD1. Looked up from germline, CDR1 is MNHEY and CDR2 is SMNVEV (reference sequence). V shed 7 bases and J 7 bases; nucleotides not matched to a gene: 8. This CDR3 has 15 amino acids. The CDR3 DNA reads TGTGCCAGCACCATCACCGGGACAGGGAATTCACCCCTCCACTTT. Protein product: CASTITGTGNSPLHF.

The chain links TRBV6-6 to TRBJ2-1; D is possibly TRBD1 (6 bases). Germline loops: CDR1 MNHNY, CDR2 SVGAGI (reference sequence). This CDR3 contains 13 residues. V lost 7 bases to trimming and J lost 4 bases, with 11 bases between them. The CDR3 DNA is TGTGCCAGCACTAGGACAGAATACAATGAGCAGTTCTTC. As protein: CASTRTEYNEQFF.

This clone occurred once. The gene calls are TRBV7-2 and TRBJ2-2; possible D gene TRBD1, 6 bases. Germline loops: CDR1 SGHTA, CDR2 FQGNSA. Trimming removed 4 bases from V and 6 bases from J, with 18 bases in between. This CDR3 region has 16 residues. The DNA of the CDR3 is TGTGCCAGCAGCTCGCTAAGAGGGGGATGGGCCGGGGAGCTGTTTTTT. Its protein product is CASSSLRGGWAGELFF.

This sequence joins TRBV5-1 and TRBJ2-1; 7 bases line up with TRBD2. The CDR3 has 15 amino acids. With V trimmed by 5 bases and J by 7 bases, 12 bases remained unmatched. Germline CDR1 is SGHRS and CDR2 is YFSETQ. CDR3 loop: CASSRSGGLGNEQFF. CDR3 DNA: TGCGCCAGCAGTAGGTCGGGAGGATTGGGTAATGAGCAGTTCTTC.

The V and J genes are TRBV11-1 and TRBJ2-7; 9 bases are shared with TRBD2. V trimming: 7 bases; J trimming: 2 bases; junction bases outside the gene matches: 12. There are 16 residues in the CDR3. The germline V gene has CDR1 SGHAT and CDR2 FQDESV (reference sequence). CDR3: CASMDGASGTPYEQYF. CDR3 coding DNA: TGTGCCAGCATGGACGGTGCTAGCGGGACACCCTACGAGCAGTACTTC.

V and J are TRBV6-5 and TRBJ2-7; 7 positions match TRBD1. The V gene's germline CDR1 is MNHEY and CDR2 SVGAGI. This CDR3 is 15 amino acids long. After removal of 6 bases from V and 3 bases from J, the junction contained 11 bases not matched to a gene. CDR3 region: CASRPRQGSIYEQYF. CDR3 sequence (DNA): TGTGCCAGCAGGCCCAGACAGGGTTCAATCTACGAGCAGTACTTC.

This sequence joins TRBV6-5 and TRBJ2-2; TRBD1 might be the D (6 bases). This CDR3 contains 13 residues. Per the germline V gene, CDR1 is MNHEY and CDR2 is SVGAGI. Trimming cost V 6 bases and J 5 bases, with 10 bases left between them. CDR3 loop: CASRQTGTGELFF. The CDR3 nucleotides read TGTGCCAGCAGACAGACAGGTACCGGGGAGCTGTTTTTT.

This clone was recorded once. The chain links TRBV3-1 (or the pseudogene TRBV3-2) to TRBJ2-2; no reliable D call. Deletions cut 3 bases from V and 3 bases from J, with 5 bases between. The germline CDR1 and CDR2 sequences are LGHDT and YNNKEL (reference sequence). The CDR3 is 13 residues long. The DNA for the CDR3 is TGTGCCAGCAGCCACAGTTACACCGGGGAGCTGTTTTTT. Translation gives CASSHSYTGELFF.

This chain joins TRBV27 and TRBJ2-2, with TRBD1 matching 8 bases. From germline, CDR1 is MNHEY and CDR2 SMNVEV (reference sequence). This CDR3 has 20 amino acids. V trimming: 2 bases; J trimming: 7 bases; junction bases outside the gene matches: 21. CDR3 region: CASSLRYRIGQGPGGGELFF. CDR3 sequence (DNA): TGTGCCAGCAGTTTACGGTACCGGATAGGACAGGGCCCAGGTGGCGGGGAGCTGTTTTTT.

The chain uses TRBV28 and TRBJ1-1; D possibly corresponds to TRBD1 (6 bases). V was trimmed by 5 bases and J by 2 bases, leaving 12 bases between them. Germline loops: CDR1 MDHEN, CDR2 SYDVKM. This CDR3 has 14 residues. The CDR3 spells CASSAPGHNTEAFF. The CDR3 DNA is TGTGCCAGCAGTGCTCCGGGACATAACACTGAAGCTTTCTTT.

This clone has a handful of counts. V gene TRBV4-1 combines with J gene TRBJ1-4, with D possibly being TRBD1 (6 bases). V dropped 1 base and J dropped 5 bases, with 14 bases sitting between them. CDR1 and CDR2 (germline): MGHRA, YSYEKL. CDR3 length equals 16 residues. CDR3 region: CASSQVGTPQNEKLFF. CDR3 bases: TGCGCCAGCAGCCAAGTAGGGACACCGCAAAATGAAAAACTGTTTTTT.

As regards this clone: Other DNA sequences in this sample translate to the same CDR3. The chain combines TRBV6-5 with TRBJ2-1, with 9 bases identical to TRBD2. Germline loops: CDR1 MNHEY, CDR2 SVGAGI. J was trimmed by 3 bases and V by 6 bases; bases with no gene match: 3. The CDR3 contains 14 residues. The chain's CDR3 is CASSRSGSYNEQFF. The CDR3 DNA is TGTGCCAGCAGCCGTAGCGGGAGCTACAATGAGCAGTTCTTC.

The chain combines TRBV13 with TRBJ2-3, with 9 bases matching TRBD1. Trimming cost V 0 bases and J 6 bases; bases outside gene matches: 1. This CDR3 is built from 14 residues. Germline V CDR1 and CDR2: PRHDT, FYEKMQ (reference sequence). This CDR3 is CASSLGGTGDTQYF. The DNA for the CDR3 is TGTGCCAGCAGCTTAGGCGGGACAGGGGATACGCAGTATTTT.

The J gene is TRBJ1-2, the V gene TRBV5-4, with 7 bases that match TRBD1. This CDR3 spans 14 amino acids. Germline CDR1 and CDR2: SGHNT and YYREEE (reference sequence). Unmatched junction bases numbered 4, after V lost 3 bases and J lost 2 bases. The CDR3, as DNA: TGTGCCAGCAGCTCCGGGACAGCAAACTATGGCTACACCTTC. It codes for CASSSGTANYGYTF.

V is TRBV18 and J is TRBJ1-4; 11 nucleotides match TRBD1. The CDR3 runs to 16 residues. With V trimmed by 4 bases and J by 7 bases, 8 bases remained unmatched. Germline loops: CDR1 KGHSH, CDR2 LQKENI. DNA of the CDR3: TGTGCCAGCTCACAAAGTCCGGGACAGGGGGGTGAAAAACTGTTTTTT. It codes for CASSQSPGQGGEKLFF.

J is TRBJ2-7 and V is TRBV7-8, with 9 bases identical to TRBD1. The V segment lost 4 bases and the J segment 6 bases; nucleotides outside the gene matches: 13. The CDR3 has 16 amino acids. CDR1 and CDR2 (germline): SGHVS, FQNEAQ. CDR3 loop: CASSSPRQGVVFEQYF. The CDR3 nucleotides read TGTGCCAGCAGCTCCCCTAGACAGGGGGTGGTGTTCGAGCAGTACTTC.

V gene TRBV19 combines with J gene TRBJ2-2; 8 nucleotides align to TRBD1. With 5 bases clipped from V and 6 bases from J, the junction kept 8 bases outside the gene matches. Germline values: CDR1 LNHDA, CDR2 SQIVND (reference sequence). The CDR3 spans 15 residues. The CDR3 region is CASSGQGKAAGELFF. Written as DNA, the CDR3 is TGTGCCAGTAGTGGACAGGGTAAGGCTGCCGGGGAGCTGTTTTTT. The whole variable domain, filled in from reference TRBV19 and TRBJ2-2, reads DGGITQSPKYLFRKEGQNVTLSCEQNLNHDAMYWYRQDPGQGLRLIYYSQIVNDFQKGDIAEGYSVSREKKESFPLTVTSAQKNPTAFYLCASSGQGKAAGELFFGEGSRLTVL.

The CDR3 region has the DNA TGTGCCATCAGTTCCCGACTAGCGGGAGTGGAATACAATGAGCAGTTCTTC. As protein: CAISSRLAGVEYNEQFF. The chain has TRBV10-3 and TRBJ2-1; TRBD2 matches at 12 bases. V trimming: 5 bases; J trimming: 4 bases; junction bases outside the gene matches: 9. The germline V gene encodes CDR1 ENHRY and CDR2 SYGVKD. The CDR3 is 17 amino acids.

This chain links TRBV10-3 with TRBJ1-2, with TRBD1 matching over 7 bases. Germline V lookup: CDR1 ENHRY, CDR2 SYGVKD. V gave up 6 bases and J gave up 4 bases; unmatched junction bases: 5. The CDR3 covers 13 residues. CDR3 sequence: CAISLQGGYGYTF. CDR3 DNA sequence: TGTGCCATCAGCCTGCAGGGGGGCTATGGCTACACCTTC.

This chain connects TRBV4-2 to TRBJ1-6, with a possible D match to TRBD1 (5 bases). Germline V CDR1 and CDR2: LGHNA, YNFKEQ. There are 16 residues in the CDR3. V was shortened by 0 bases and J by 6 bases, with 12 bases between the two germline ends. The CDR3 sequence: CASSQDRRQGNSPLHF. CDR3 bases: TGTGCCAGCAGCCAAGATAGGCGGCAGGGTAATTCACCCCTCCACTTT.

The chain employs TRBV5-4 and TRBJ1-1; tentatively, D is TRBD1 (5 bases). Germline V lookup: CDR1 SGHNT, CDR2 YYREEE (reference sequence). V dropped 0 bases and J dropped 0 bases, with 18 bases sitting between them. CDR3 length: 18 amino acids. CDR3 DNA sequence: TGTGCCAGCAGCTTGGCCCCAATGACAGAGATCATGAACACTGAAGCTTTCTTT. It yields the protein CASSLAPMTEIMNTEAFF.